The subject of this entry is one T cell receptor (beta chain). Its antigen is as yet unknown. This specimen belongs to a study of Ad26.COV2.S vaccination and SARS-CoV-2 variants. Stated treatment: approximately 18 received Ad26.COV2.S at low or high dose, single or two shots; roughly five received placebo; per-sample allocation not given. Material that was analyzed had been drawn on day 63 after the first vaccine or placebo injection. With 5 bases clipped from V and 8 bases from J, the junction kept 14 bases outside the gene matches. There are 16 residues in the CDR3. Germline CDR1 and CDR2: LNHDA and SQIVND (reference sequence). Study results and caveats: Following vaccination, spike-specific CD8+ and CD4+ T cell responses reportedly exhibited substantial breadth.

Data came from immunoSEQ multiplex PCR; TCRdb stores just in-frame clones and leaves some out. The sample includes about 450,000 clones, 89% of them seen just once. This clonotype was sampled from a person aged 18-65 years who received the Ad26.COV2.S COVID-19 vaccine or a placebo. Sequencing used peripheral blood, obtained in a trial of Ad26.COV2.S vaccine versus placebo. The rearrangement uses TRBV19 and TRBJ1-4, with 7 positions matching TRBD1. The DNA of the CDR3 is TGTGCCAGTAGTTCCGGGACAGCCACCTCCGAGGAAAAACTGTTTTTT. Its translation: CASSSGTATSEEKLFF.